These 28 T cell receptor beta chains were sequenced from one sample in a study of CD8 T cells in Susac syndrome (dated by TCRdb to between 2018 and 2020). The library was produced with the immunoSEQ multiplex PCR assay. RNA was extracted using the RNeasy kit, and roughly 0.5 to 1 ug of the RNA was reverse transcribed with random hexamers. Through fastp at Q25 and MiXCR, TCRdb rebuilt clones from the public reads, retaining in-frame beta chains. Every distinct CDR3 protein forms one entry, paired with its most common genes and DNA. Present in this sample are more than 75,000 distinct CDR3 sequences, just under 95% of which were seen just once. Of the sample, roughly 0.26% is held by the ten largest clones. The sequencing sample was made of CD8+ T cells from PBMCs. Receptor source: a human donor in good health.

V usage is TRBV5-6 and J usage is TRBJ1-2, with D tentatively TRBD1 (5 bases). The CDR3 covers 15 residues. Trimming left V 0 bases short and J 4 bases short, with 13 bases between. Germline assignment: CDR1 SGHDT and CDR2 YYEEEE. The CDR3 here is CASSLGDPGIYGYTF. As DNA, the CDR3 is TGTGCCAGCAGCTTGGGGGACCCTGGCATCTATGGCTACACCTTC.

The J gene is TRBJ1-5, the V gene TRBV6-2 or TRBV6-3; D call uncertain. The CDR3 runs to 13 residues. The V end was cut by 2 bases, the J end by 6 bases, with 8 bases between. Germline V lookup: CDR1 MNHEY, CDR2 SVGEGT. In DNA form, the CDR3 reads TGTGCCAGCAGTTACCCGGGGAGTCAGCCCCAGCATTTT. This translates into CASSYPGSQPQHF.

This chain links TRBV29-1 with TRBJ1-1; D gene ambiguous. CDR1 is SQVTM and CDR2 is ANQGSEA in the germline V gene. V shed 0 bases and J shed 4 bases, with 9 bases lying between them. CDR3 size: 13 residues. The CDR3 coding sequence is TGCAGCGTTGAAGATCTCGAGGGCACTGAAGCTTTCTTT. It is translated as CSVEDLEGTEAFF. Drawing the rest from reference TRBV29-1 and TRBJ1-1, the complete variable domain is SAVISQKPSRDICQRGTSLTIQCQVDSQVTMMFWYRQQPGQSLTLIATANQGSEATYESGFVIDKFPISRPNLTFSTLTVSNMSPEDSSIYLCSVEDLEGTEAFFGQGTRLTVV.

J is TRBJ1-2 and V is TRBV27; possibly TRBD1 for D (6 bases). Trimming left V 5 bases short and J 2 bases short, with 12 bases between. Germline assignment: CDR1 MNHEY and CDR2 SMNVEV (reference sequence). This CDR3 contains 14 residues. CDR3 DNA: TGTGCCAGCAGTCTAACACAGGGCAACTATGGCTACACCTTC. Protein sequence: CASSLTQGNYGYTF.

The genes are TRBV12-3 or TRBV12-4 and TRBJ1-2; D may be TRBD1 (6 bases). The CDR3 spans 14 residues. Deletions cut 10 bases from V and 4 bases from J, with 19 bases between. CDR3 loop: CATSGGSWPYGYTF. Written as DNA, the CDR3 is TGTGCCACCTCGGGGGGCAGCTGGCCCTATGGCTACACCTTC.

The V gene is TRBV6-6, the J gene TRBJ1-2, with TRBD1 as a possible D gene (6 bases). Trimming pared 6 bases from V and 4 bases from J, leaving 15 bases between. The CDR3 loop spans 14 amino acids. The germline gives CDR1 MNHNY, CDR2 SVGAGI (reference sequence). The CDR3 loop is CASSPSGTLYGYTF. The CDR3 region has the DNA TGTGCCAGCAGCCCCAGCGGGACACTCTATGGCTACACCTTC.

This clonotype turned up a few times. The chain combines TRBV20-1 with TRBJ2-7, with unresolved D. There are 12 residues in the CDR3. Germline V gives CDR1 DFQATT, CDR2 SNEGSKA (reference sequence). V was cut by 6 bases and J by 5 bases, with 14 bases left in between. CDR3 in amino acids: CSANAELNEQYV. The CDR3 DNA is TGCAGTGCAAACGCGGAACTCAACGAGCAGTACGTC.

The V call is TRBV6-5, the J call TRBJ2-1; TRBD1 matches 7 bases. The CDR3 runs 12 residues. The germline V gene has CDR1 MNHEY and CDR2 SVGAGI. V lost 6 bases, J lost 10 bases, and 6 bases stayed unmatched. This chain's CDR3 is CASRAVTGEQFF. CDR3 DNA sequence: TGTGCCAGCAGGGCCGTGACAGGGGAGCAGTTCTTC.

This chain joins TRBV20-1 and TRBJ2-7; D call uncertain. The CDR3 loop spans 13 amino acids. V lost 3 bases to trimming and J lost 1 base, with 10 bases between them. Germline-derived CDR1 and CDR2 are DFQATT and SNEGSKA (reference sequence). This chain's CDR3 is CSARPLLSYEQYF. The CDR3 coding sequence is TGCAGTGCTAGGCCCCTGCTGTCCTACGAGCAGTACTTC.

V is TRBV20-1 and J is TRBJ1-6; TRBD1 is a possible D gene (5 bases). This CDR3 has 17 residues. Germline V gene lookup returns CDR1 DFQATT and CDR2 SNEGSKA (reference sequence). V was trimmed by 1 base and J by 1 base, leaving 14 bases between them. The CDR3 region has the DNA TGCAGTGCTAGAGCAGATGCGGGGGGATCCTATAATTCACCCCTCCACTTT. Its translation: CSARADAGGSYNSPLHF.

The chain is built from TRBV6-6 and TRBJ1-4; D call uncertain. From germline, CDR1 is MNHNY and CDR2 SVGAGI (reference sequence). The CDR3 is 14 amino acids. V lost 1 base, J lost 6 bases, and 9 bases lay in between. The CDR3 is CASSYYGEDEKLFF. The CDR3 region has the DNA TGTGCCAGCAGTTACTACGGGGAGGATGAAAAACTGTTTTTT.

The rearrangement links TRBV12-3 or TRBV12-4 to TRBJ1-5; 7 bases map to TRBD1. After removal of 5 bases from V and 6 bases from J, the junction contained 4 bases not matched to a gene. The CDR3 is 13 residues long. CDR3 residues: CASSPTGPQPQHF. CDR3 sequence (DNA): TGTGCCAGCAGTCCGACAGGGCCTCAGCCCCAGCATTTT.

The chain has TRBV24-1 and TRBJ1-1, with D possibly being TRBD1 (6 bases). CDR3 length: 13 residues. From germline, CDR1 is KGHDR and CDR2 SFDVKD. V lost 5 bases and J lost 8, with 14 bases in between. CDR3 DNA: TGTGCCACCAGTGCGACAGGCTCGGGAGAAGCTTTCTTT. Translated: CATSATGSGEAFF.

This chain uses TRBV5-1 with TRBJ2-5, with D hard to call. The V gene lost 0 bases and the J gene lost 6 bases, with 6 bases spanning the gap. The germline CDR1 and CDR2 sequences are SGHRS and YFSETQ. The CDR3 runs to 12 residues. DNA for the CDR3: TGCGCCAGCAGCTTGGCCCCGAAGACCCAGTACTTC. This encodes CASSLAPKTQYF.

The rearrangement joins TRBV24-1 to TRBJ2-1, with 7 nucleotides matching TRBD2. The junction had 11 bases not matched to a gene; V was cut back by 4 bases and J by 3 bases. The CDR3 sequence is 17 residues long. Germline values: CDR1 KGHDR, CDR2 SFDVKD. The CDR3 nucleotides are TGTGCCACCAGTGACCATGCTACTAGCGCGATCTACAATGAGCAGTTCTTC. Translated, it gives CATSDHATSAIYNEQFF.

V gene TRBV15 combines with J gene TRBJ2-2; perhaps D is TRBD1 or TRBD2 (5 bases each). The length of the CDR3 is 17 residues. CDR1 is LNHNV and CDR2 is YYDKDF in the germline V gene (reference sequence). V was shortened by 1 base and J by 2 bases, with 14 bases between the two germline ends. DNA for the CDR3: TGTGCCACCAGCAGAGTCCTGGGGACGGGAAACACCGGGGAGCTGTTTTTT. Its translation is CATSRVLGTGNTGELFF.

This clonotype appeared a few times. CDR3 amino acids: CASSVSGISYNEQFF. CDR3 coding DNA: TGTGCCAGCAGCGTTAGCGGGATTTCCTACAATGAGCAGTTCTTC. The chain has TRBV9 and TRBJ2-1; 8 bases align to TRBD2. From germline, CDR1 is SGDLS and CDR2 YYNGEE. J lost 1 base, V lost 2 bases, and 2 bases had no gene match. CDR3 size: 15 residues.

This clonotype appeared once. J is TRBJ2-3 and V is TRBV28; the D is unclear. The germline V gene has CDR1 MDHEN and CDR2 SYDVKM. Trimming took 4 bases from V and 5 from J, leaving 4 bases between them. The CDR3 covers 11 residues. CDR3 residues: CASSSGDTQYF. CDR3 bases: TGTGCCAGCAGTTCCGGAGATACGCAGTATTTT.

The rearrangement links TRBV6-1 to TRBJ2-1, with 11 bases identical to TRBD2. Germline loops: CDR1 MNHNS, CDR2 SASEGT. The CDR3 contains 16 residues. The V segment lost 6 bases and the J segment 7 bases; nucleotides outside the gene matches: 11. The CDR3 spells CASSPFLAGGTNEQFF. CDR3 nucleotide sequence: TGTGCCAGCAGCCCTTTCCTAGCGGGGGGTACTAATGAGCAGTTCTTC.

This clonotype has just one count. J is TRBJ1-1 and V is TRBV4-1; 9 bases align to TRBD1. This CDR3 spans 17 amino acids. Losses at the gene ends were 4 bases for V and 5 bases for J; bases not matched to a gene: 14. In germline, CDR1 is MGHRA, CDR2 YSYEKL. The CDR3 region has the DNA TGCGCCAGCAGCCTTAGGCCCGTACAGGGGGCGCGGACTGAAGCTTTCTTT. Its protein is CASSLRPVQGARTEAFF.

The chain employs TRBV23-1 and TRBJ1-3; a possible D gene is TRBD1 (6 bases). TRBV23-1 is an ORF for which the function is uncertain. This CDR3 contains 16 residues. CDR3 coding DNA: TGCGCGGGGCTGTACGGGGGGCTGTCCTCTGGAAACACCATATATTTT. Protein sequence: CAGLYGGLSSGNTIYF.

J is TRBJ2-7 and V is TRBV11-2, with D perhaps TRBD1 (5 bases). Germline CDR1 SGHAT, CDR2 FQNNGV. This CDR3 is 13 amino acids long. Trimming left V 3 bases short and J 7 bases short, with 13 bases between. Here the CDR3 DNA reads TGTGCCAGCAGCTTGACAGCCCCCGGGGAGCAGTACTTC. Amino acids: CASSLTAPGEQYF.

The chain couples TRBV2 to TRBJ1-5, with D unclear. V was clipped by 2 bases and J by 0 bases, with 14 bases between them. Germline CDR1 and CDR2: SNHLY and FYNNEI. The CDR3 extends over 17 amino acids. In DNA, the CDR3 is TGTGCCAGCAGTGAATTCGGGGTTTCGTATAGCAATCAGCCCCAGCATTTT. Its protein product is CASSEFGVSYSNQPQHF.

The chain carries TRBV3-1 and TRBJ2-5; TRBD1 matches 9 bases. The CDR3 covers 20 residues. Germline V gives CDR1 LGHDT, CDR2 YNNKEL (reference sequence). Trimming cost V 0 bases and J 5 bases; bases outside gene matches: 19. The CDR3 DNA follows: TGTGCCAGCAGCCAAGATCGGGACTGGACAGGGGAGGGCGAAGGGGAGACCCAGTACTTC. Its protein is CASSQDRDWTGEGEGETQYF.

V is TRBV28 and J is TRBJ2-5; a weak D match, TRBD1 (6 bases). The CDR3 is made up of 13 amino acids. V was pared by 8 bases and J by 5 bases, with 15 bases between. Germline CDR1 is MDHEN and CDR2 is SYDVKM. CDR3 bases: TGTGCCAGCCGGTGGGGGCAGCGGGAGACCCAGTACTTC. Amino acids: CASRWGQRETQYF.

The rearrangement links TRBV27 to TRBJ1-2; no firm D call. V lost 4 bases to trimming and J lost 13 bases, with 16 bases between them. The length of the CDR3 is 12 residues. Germline V gene lookup returns CDR1 MNHEY and CDR2 SMNVEV (reference sequence). The CDR3 DNA is TGTGCCAGCAGTTCCTCACGTCCGGTACTCACCTTC. As protein: CASSSSRPVLTF.

CDR3 protein: CASSSRTYNEQFF. CDR3 coding DNA: TGTGCCAGCAGTTCCCGAACCTACAATGAGCAGTTCTTC. The chain links TRBV9 to TRBJ2-1; D is undetermined. The CDR3 consists of 13 residues. Germline CDR1 SGDLS, CDR2 YYNGEE. Trimming took off 5 bases at V and 2 bases at J, with 8 bases between the two ends.

This chain connects TRBV15 to TRBJ2-4; D gene uncertain. This CDR3 contains 14 residues. The germline V gene has CDR1 LNHNV and CDR2 YYDKDF (reference sequence). V was shortened by 0 bases and J by 0 bases, with 3 bases between the two germline ends. CDR3 amino acids: CATSREGAKNIQYF. The CDR3 DNA follows: TGTGCCACCAGCAGAGAGGGAGCCAAAAACATTCAGTACTTC.